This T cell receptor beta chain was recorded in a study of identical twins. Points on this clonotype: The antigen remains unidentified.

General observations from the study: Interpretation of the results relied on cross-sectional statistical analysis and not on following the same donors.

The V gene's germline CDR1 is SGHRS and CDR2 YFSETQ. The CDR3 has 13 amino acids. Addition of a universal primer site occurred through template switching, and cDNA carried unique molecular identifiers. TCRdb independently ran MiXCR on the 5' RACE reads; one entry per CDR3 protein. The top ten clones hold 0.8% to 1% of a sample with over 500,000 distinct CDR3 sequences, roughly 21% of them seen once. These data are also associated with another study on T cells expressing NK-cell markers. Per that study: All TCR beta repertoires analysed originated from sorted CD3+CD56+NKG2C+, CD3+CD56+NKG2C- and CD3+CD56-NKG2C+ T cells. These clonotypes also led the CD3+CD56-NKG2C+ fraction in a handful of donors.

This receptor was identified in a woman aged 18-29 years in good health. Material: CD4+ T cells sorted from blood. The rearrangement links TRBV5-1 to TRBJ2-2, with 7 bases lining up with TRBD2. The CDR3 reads CAGRRGDTGELFF. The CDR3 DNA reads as TGCGCTGGGCGTCGGGGGGACACCGGGGAGCTGTTTTTT.